These 10 T cell receptor beta chains were sequenced from one sample in a study of spatial heterogeneity in lung cancer. Time point specified: sample taken at primary tumor resection. From tumor, nontumor lung or frozen PBMC, whole RNA was taken unsorted for sequencing. TCRdb re-derived calls from the 5' RACE reads in MiXCR, one entry per CDR3 protein. The sample shows more than 50,000 distinct CDR3 sequences, more than 6.5% of them seen only once. Sequencing used PBMCs, obtained at surgery. These receptors all come from a female donor with early-stage non-small cell lung cancer.

This clonotype was detected many times. One end of the junction fails to match germline, which may point to a read error. The chain employs TRBV7-7 and TRBJ2-5; perhaps D is TRBD1 or TRBD2 (5 bases each). Germline lookup yields CDR1 SSHAT and CDR2 FNYEAQ (reference sequence). The CDR3 spans 13 residues. CDR3 DNA: TGTGCTAGCAGCTTCGGGACCCAAGAGACCCAGTACTTC. Encoded protein: CASSFGTQETQYF.

This clonotype was seen repeatedly, ten times or more. The chain couples TRBV29-1 to TRBJ1-1; no definite D call. Germline CDR1 and CDR2: SQVTM and ANQGSEA. The CDR3 contains 11 residues. V was pared by 6 bases and J by 2 bases, with 7 bases between. The DNA for the CDR3 is TGCAGCGTGAGAACTAACACTGAAGCTTTCTTT. Protein sequence: CSVRTNTEAFF.

This clonotype has at least ten counts. V usage is TRBV28 and J usage is TRBJ1-1; 10 nucleotides match TRBD1. Looked up from germline, CDR1 is MDHEN and CDR2 is SYDVKM. This CDR3 is built from 14 residues. Germline trimming cut 4 bases from V and 1 base from J; bases unmatched to any gene: 0. The CDR3 DNA sequence: TGTGCCAGCAGTTGGGACAGGGGGAACACTGAAGCTTTCTTT. Amino acids: CASSWDRGNTEAFF.

This clonotype was seen ten or more times. The chain recombines TRBV2 with TRBJ1-6, with D perhaps matching TRBD1 (5 bases). Trimming cost V 5 bases and J 10 bases, with 18 bases left between them. CDR1 is SNHLY, CDR2 FYNNEI, per germline. CDR3 length equals 15 residues. This CDR3 reads CASSPRDFGGSPLHF. DNA of the CDR3: TGTGCCAGCAGTCCTAGGGACTTCGGAGGATCACCCCTCCACTTT.

This clonotype has ten or more counts. The J gene is TRBJ1-2, the V gene TRBV30, with D unresolved. Trimming cost V 2 bases and J 6 bases, with 7 bases left between them. The V gene's germline CDR1 is GTSNPN and CDR2 SVGIG (reference sequence). CDR3 size: 11 residues. The CDR3 coding sequence is TGTGCCTGGAGTTTAGTAGATGGCTACACCTTC. Amino acid sequence: CAWSLVDGYTF.

This clonotype was counted a few times. V is TRBV7-8 and J is TRBJ2-5; 7 bases align to TRBD2. Germline assignment: CDR1 SGHVS and CDR2 FQNEAQ. The CDR3 spans 14 residues. Trimming took 5 bases from V and 4 from J; bases not matched to a gene: 7. CDR3 in DNA: TGTGCCAGCAGCCCCCTAGGACTAGTAGAGACCCAGTACTTC. It encodes CASSPLGLVETQYF.

The chain combines TRBV20-1 with TRBJ1-5; no firm D call. From germline, CDR1 is DFQATT and CDR2 SNEGSKA (reference sequence). The CDR3 is 14 amino acids. The V end was cut by 0 bases, the J end by 0 bases, with 6 bases between. For the CDR3, the DNA is TGCAGTGCTAGAGAACGGGATAGCAATCAGCCCCAGCATTTT. Translating gives CSARERDSNQPQHF.

This clonotype was detected only a few times. The chain is built from TRBV27 and TRBJ2-6; no firm D call. The CDR3 has 16 amino acids. CDR1 is MNHEY, CDR2 SMNVEV, per germline (reference sequence). V lost 10 bases and J 0 bases, leaving 16 bases between the germline ends. The CDR3 sequence is CATLYSLRSGANVLTF. The CDR3 DNA reads as TGTGCCACCCTCTACTCTCTCCGCTCTGGGGCCAACGTCCTGACTTTC.

This clonotype was counted at least ten times. The chain has TRBV5-6 and TRBJ1-1; D unresolved. With 6 bases removed from V and 1 base from J, the gap between germline ends came to 13 bases. The germline V gene has CDR1 SGHDT and CDR2 YYEEEE. The length of the CDR3 is 14 residues. CDR3 region: CASIILERNTEAFF. The CDR3 bases are TGTGCCAGCATTATCCTCGAGAGGAACACTGAAGCTTTCTTT.

This clonotype was seen repeatedly, ten times or more. The V call is TRBV6-5, the J call TRBJ2-3, with TRBD1 matching over 8 bases. V lost 8 bases to trimming and J lost 3 bases; unmatched junction nucleotides: 10. CDR3 length equals 15 residues. The germline V gene has CDR1 MNHEY and CDR2 SVGAGI. CDR3 sequence reads: CASCRQGLGTDTQYF. DNA for the CDR3: TGTGCCAGCTGTAGACAGGGGCTTGGTACAGATACGCAGTATTTT.